What follows are 24 T cell receptor beta chains derived from one specimen sequenced in a study of PD-L1 blockade in urothelial cancer. The assay was immunoSEQ multiplex PCR, and TCRdb's table has in-frame clones only and misses some. The table shows around 100,000 clones, with around 85% occurring only once. Here the sequenced sample was PBMCs, taken around atezolizumab (anti-PD-L1) treatment. These receptors all stem from a man over 45 with urothelial cancer.

The chain has TRBV5-1 and TRBJ2-2, with 10 bases fitting TRBD1. The germline CDR1 and CDR2 sequences are SGHRS and YFSETQ. The CDR3 sequence is 20 residues long. Trimming took 4 bases from V and 3 from J; bases not matched to a gene: 18. The chain's CDR3 is CASSANQRQGATPHTGELFF. CDR3 nucleotides: TGCGCCAGCAGCGCAAACCAACGACAGGGGGCGACCCCCCACACCGGGGAGCTGTTTTTT.

The chain recombines TRBV25-1 with TRBJ1-1; D perhaps matches TRBD1 (5 bases). Trimming pared 6 bases from V and 5 bases from J, leaving 10 bases between. CDR3 length equals 12 residues. In germline, CDR1 is MGHDK, CDR2 SYGVNS. The CDR3 protein is CASRTGETEAFF. The DNA for the CDR3 is TGTGCCAGCAGAACAGGAGAAACTGAAGCTTTCTTT.

This clone was found once. This chain uses TRBV19 with TRBJ2-7; TRBD1 agrees at 9 bases. CDR1 and CDR2 (germline): LNHDA, SQIVND (reference sequence). The ends lost 5 bases at V and 0 bases at J; junction bases unmatched: 8. The CDR3 length is 16 residues. The CDR3 coding sequence is TGTGCCAGTAGTTCCTCGGGACAGGGTATCTCCTACGAGCAGTACTTC. Amino acid sequence: CASSSSGQGISYEQYF.

V and J are TRBV6-5 and TRBJ1-2, with TRBD1 matching over 8 bases. V gave up 3 bases and J gave up 4 bases; unmatched junction bases: 7. CDR1 is MNHEY and CDR2 is SVGAGI in the germline V gene. The CDR3 loop spans 15 amino acids. DNA of the CDR3: TGTGCCAGCAGTTATTCCGGACAGGGTTTCTATGGCTACACCTTC. Translating gives CASSYSGQGFYGYTF.

The gene calls are TRBV7-2 and TRBJ1-4; the D gene is possibly TRBD1 (5 bases). Germline V gives CDR1 SGHTA, CDR2 FQGNSA. The CDR3 loop spans 14 amino acids. Deletions cut 5 bases from V and 7 bases from J, with 14 bases between. For the CDR3, the DNA is TGTGCCAGCAGCGAGTCCTGGGGGGGTGAAAAACTGTTTTTT. Translation: CASSESWGGEKLFF.

The CDR3: CASPGTRVTDTQYF. CDR3 nucleotides: TGTGCCAGCCCGGGGACTAGAGTCACAGATACGCAGTATTTT. The chain uses TRBV21-1 and TRBJ2-3; the table's D call, TRBD2, has no DNA check behind it. TRBV21-1 is deemed a pseudogene. The length of the CDR3 is 14 residues.

The gene calls are TRBV2 and TRBJ2-7; TRBD2 matches 8 bases. The CDR3 totals 15 residues. Germline V CDR1 and CDR2: SNHLY, FYNNEI. The V segment lost 6 bases and the J segment 6 bases; nucleotides outside the gene matches: 13. The CDR3 region has the DNA TGTGCCAGCAGCACCCGGGGGACTAGTAGTGGCGAGCAGTACTTC. Translated, it gives CASSTRGTSSGEQYF.

The chain recombines TRBV19 with TRBJ1-5; 8 bases are shared with TRBD1. V lost 7 bases, J lost 2 bases, and 7 bases stayed unmatched. CDR1 and CDR2 (germline): LNHDA, SQIVND (reference sequence). The CDR3 is made up of 15 amino acids. CDR3 protein: CASTPWGQGNQPQHF. Written as DNA, the CDR3 is TGTGCCAGTACCCCTTGGGGACAGGGCAATCAGCCCCAGCATTTT.

This chain connects TRBV7-9 to TRBJ2-7; a weak D match, TRBD2 (6 bases). The CDR3 length is 14 residues. The V end lost 6 bases, the J end lost 3 bases, and 15 bases lay between the germline ends. Germline loops: CDR1 SEHNR, CDR2 FQNEAQ (reference sequence). The CDR3 is CASSYRDGGYEQYF. The CDR3 DNA sequence: TGTGCCAGCAGTTACCGGGACGGGGGCTACGAGCAGTACTTC.

The J gene is TRBJ2-2, the V gene TRBV4-1; 11 positions agree with TRBD2. The CDR3 is 17 residues long. The trim removed 2 bases at V and 3 bases at J, leaving 5 bases unmatched. Germline V CDR1 and CDR2: MGHRA, YSYEKL. CDR3 bases: TGCGCCAGCAGCCAATGGGGACTAGCGGTTGACACCGGGGAGCTGTTTTTT. Residues: CASSQWGLAVDTGELFF.

Here the CDR3 reads CASSLWSGSPTDTQYF. In nucleotides, the CDR3 is TGTGCCAGCAGTTTGTGGAGCGGGAGCCCCACAGATACGCAGTATTTT. J is TRBJ2-3 and V is TRBV27; 8 bases are shared with TRBD2. In germline, CDR1 is MNHEY, CDR2 SMNVEV (reference sequence). J gave up 2 bases and V 3 bases, and 7 bases lay outside the gene matches. The CDR3 runs to 16 residues.

The chain carries TRBV9 and TRBJ2-3; no reliable D call. The germline V and J ends were trimmed by 4 bases and 1 base, with 13 bases remaining between them. Germline lookup yields CDR1 SGDLS and CDR2 YYNGEE. The CDR3 is made up of 15 amino acids. CDR3 coding DNA: TGTGCCAGCAGCCCTATGCAAATTGGCACAGATACGCAGTATTTT. Encoded protein: CASSPMQIGTDTQYF.

The V and J genes are TRBV28 and TRBJ1-1; D remains unclear. CDR1 and CDR2 from the germline V gene are MDHEN and SYDVKM. V dropped 3 bases and J dropped 2 bases, with 10 bases sitting between them. The CDR3 is 14 amino acids. CDR3 nucleotide sequence: TGTGCCAGCAGTTTTGCGGGTTACAACACTGAAGCTTTCTTT. Its protein product is CASSFAGYNTEAFF.

The V and J genes are TRBV28 and TRBJ1-6; possibly TRBD1 for D (5 bases). This CDR3 spans 19 amino acids. V lost 6 bases to trimming and J lost 2 bases, with 23 bases between them. The germline V gene encodes CDR1 MDHEN and CDR2 SYDVKM. The CDR3 is CASSPLRPLEGPYNSPLHF. The DNA for the CDR3 is TGTGCCAGCAGCCCTCTGCGGCCGTTGGAGGGGCCCTATAATTCACCCCTCCACTTT. Variable domain in full (rest from reference TRBV28 and TRBJ1-6): DVKVTQSSRYLVKRTGEKVFLECVQDMDHENMFWYRQDPGLGLRLIYFSYDVKMKEKGDIPEGYSVSREKKERFSLILESASTNQTSMYLCASSPLRPLEGPYNSPLHFGNGTRLTVT.

The rearrangement links TRBV25-1 to TRBJ2-1; D perhaps matches TRBD1 (6 bases). This CDR3 comprises 14 residues. Germline V CDR1 and CDR2: MGHDK, SYGVNS. With 6 bases removed from V and 3 bases from J, the gap between germline ends came to 12 bases. CDR3 coding DNA: TGTGCCAGCAGGGCCCAGGACAGCTACAATGAGCAGTTCTTC. This sequence encodes CASRAQDSYNEQFF.

The CDR3 spells CASSLLDRADTQYF. The CDR3 DNA follows: TGTGCCAGCAGTTTACTCGACAGGGCAGATACGCAGTATTTT. This sequence joins TRBV27 and TRBJ2-3; 7 positions match TRBD1. From germline, CDR1 is MNHEY and CDR2 SMNVEV (reference sequence). After removal of 2 bases from V and 4 bases from J, the junction contained 3 bases not matched to a gene. This CDR3 region has 14 residues.

This clone appeared once. J is TRBJ2-1 and V is TRBV5-1; 14 nucleotides align to TRBD2. CDR3 length: 18 amino acids. Germline CDR1 SGHRS, CDR2 YFSETQ. Trimming removed 0 bases from V and 2 bases from J; junction bases left unmatched: 4. DNA of the CDR3: TGCGCCAGCAGCTTGGGACTAGCGGGAGGGTTAGCCTACAATGAGCAGTTCTTC. Amino acids: CASSLGLAGGLAYNEQFF.

The gene calls are TRBV28 and TRBJ1-2; 7 bases are shared with TRBD1. CDR3 length equals 12 residues. CDR1 is MDHEN, CDR2 SYDVKM, per germline. V dropped 6 bases and J dropped 7; count of bases not matched to a gene: 5. The CDR3 DNA reads as TGTGCCAGCAGAAGGACAGGAAGTGGCTACACCTTC. It translates to CASRRTGSGYTF.

This clone is a singleton in its sample. One junction end does not reproduce the germline sequence, and a read error may be involved. V and J are TRBV7-6 and TRBJ2-7; D is possibly TRBD1 (5 bases). Germline V gives CDR1 SGHVS, CDR2 FNYEAQ. The CDR3 runs 13 residues. The CDR3 sequence: CASSSTVGGEQCF. The DNA of the CDR3 is TGTGCCAGCAGCTCGACAGTGGGCGGCGAGCAGTGCTTC.

This clone was observed a single time. V is TRBV18 and J is TRBJ2-1; D is possibly TRBD2 (5 bases). CDR1 is KGHSH, CDR2 LQKENI, per germline. The V gene lost 6 bases and the J gene lost 0 bases, with 18 bases spanning the gap. This CDR3 region has 17 residues. CDR3: CASSPAGGLSSYNEQFF. The CDR3 DNA follows: TGTGCCAGCTCCCCCGCTGGTGGACTTAGCTCCTACAATGAGCAGTTCTTC.

The V and J genes are TRBV5-1 and TRBJ1-1; D not certain. Trimming pared 0 bases from V and 2 bases from J, leaving 11 bases between. The CDR3 is made up of 15 amino acids. In germline, CDR1 is SGHRS, CDR2 YFSETQ. The CDR3, as DNA: TGCGCCAGCAGCTTGGGCGTCCAAGTTAACACTGAAGCTTTCTTT. Its translation is CASSLGVQVNTEAFF.

The rearrangement uses TRBV5-1 and TRBJ2-1; TRBD2 matches at 8 bases. Germline V gene data show CDR1 as SGHRS and CDR2 as YFSETQ. V gave up 4 bases and J gave up 8 bases; unmatched junction bases: 14. The CDR3 consists of 16 residues. CDR3 sequence (DNA): TGCGCCAGCAGCGTTTCCGGGACTAGAGAGTTCGATGAGCAGTTCTTC. It codes for CASSVSGTREFDEQFF.

The CDR3 sequence is CASSLYSGRETYNEQFF. The CDR3 nucleotides read TGTGCCAGCAGCTTATATAGCGGGAGGGAGACCTACAATGAGCAGTTCTTC. The chain is built from TRBV9 and TRBJ2-1; 11 nucleotides agree with TRBD2. J gave up 2 bases and V 4 bases, and 8 bases lay outside the gene matches. Germline CDR1 SGDLS, CDR2 YYNGEE. CDR3 length: 17 amino acids.

The genes are TRBV14 and TRBJ2-1; 13 bases align to TRBD2. J was trimmed by 8 bases and V by 0 bases; bases with no gene match: 7. Germline loops: CDR1 SGHDN, CDR2 FVKESK. The CDR3 length is 17 residues. CDR3 bases: TGTGCCAGCAGCCAAGACCGGACTAGCGGGAGATACTATGAGCAGTTCTTC. Translation gives CASSQDRTSGRYYEQFF.